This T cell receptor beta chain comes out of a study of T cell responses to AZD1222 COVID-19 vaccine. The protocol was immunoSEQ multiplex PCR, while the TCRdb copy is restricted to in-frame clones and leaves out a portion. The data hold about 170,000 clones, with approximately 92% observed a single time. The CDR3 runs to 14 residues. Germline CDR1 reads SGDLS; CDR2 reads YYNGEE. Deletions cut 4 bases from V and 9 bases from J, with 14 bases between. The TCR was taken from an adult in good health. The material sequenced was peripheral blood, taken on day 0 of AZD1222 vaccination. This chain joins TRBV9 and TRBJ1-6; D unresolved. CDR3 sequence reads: CASSLVEIGSPLHF. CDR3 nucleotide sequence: TGTGCCAGCAGCTTGGTTGAGATAGGTTCACCCCTCCACTTT.